The TCR beta chain under discussion was sequenced for a study of cytomegalovirus exposure and HLA in healthy donors. Regarding the study as a whole: With DRB1 most and HLA-C fewest, TCR association rates differed between HLA loci in a later analysis. Published work reported that the classifier diagnosed cytomegalovirus status with high specificity and sensitivity.

On this clone: Its antigen is as yet unknown.

Trimming removed 1 base at V and 4 bases at J, with 13 bases between. The length of the CDR3 is 15 residues. The germline CDR1 and CDR2 sequences are SGHDN and FVKESK. The PCR used 60 Vbeta and 13 Jbeta primers. Data came from immunoSEQ multiplex PCR; TCRdb stores just in-frame clones and leaves some out. The table lists 150,000 to 200,000 clones, about 65% of them singletons, with around 4.5% in the top ten. This TCR derives from a woman under 30 in good health and CMV-seropositive. Sequenced sample: PBMCs. The rearrangement joins TRBV14 to TRBJ1-2; D not resolved. The CDR3 sequence is CASSQAPGVLYGYTF. The CDR3 nucleotides read TGTGCCAGCAGCCAAGCCCCGGGAGTCCTCTATGGCTACACCTTC.